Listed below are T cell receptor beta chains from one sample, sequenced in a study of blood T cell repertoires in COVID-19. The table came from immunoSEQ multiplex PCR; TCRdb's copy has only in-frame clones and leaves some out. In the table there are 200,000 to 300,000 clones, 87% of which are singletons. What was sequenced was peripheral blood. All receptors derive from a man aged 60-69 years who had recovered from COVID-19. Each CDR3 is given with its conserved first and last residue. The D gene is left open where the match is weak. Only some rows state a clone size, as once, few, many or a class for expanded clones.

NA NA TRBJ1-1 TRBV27 CASSPHRENTEAFF TGTGCCAGCAGTCCCCACCGGGAAAACACTGAAGCTTTCTTT
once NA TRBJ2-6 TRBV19 CASRNGGGTGSGANVLTF TGTGCCAGTCGAAATGGGGGAGGTACTGGAAGTGGGGCCAACGTCCTGACTTTC
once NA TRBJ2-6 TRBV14 CASSPFPMGRRSGANVLTF TGTGCCAGCAGCCCTTTCCCTATGGGGCGACGCTCTGGGGCCAACGTCCTGACTTTC
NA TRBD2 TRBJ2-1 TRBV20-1 CSASRGGLGLGQFF TGCAGTGCTAGTCGCGGGGGGCTGGGGTTAGGGCAGTTCTTC
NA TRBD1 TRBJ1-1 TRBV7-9 CASRIDRGWAFF TGTGCCAGCAGAATAGACAGGGGGTGGGCTTTCTTT
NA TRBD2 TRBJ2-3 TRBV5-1 CASRAGGTDTQYF TGCGCCAGCAGGGCGGGGGGCACAGATACGCAGTATTTT
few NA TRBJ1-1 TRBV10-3 CAISARTANTEAFF TGTGCCATCAGTGCAAGGACAGCGAACACTGAAGCTTTCTTT
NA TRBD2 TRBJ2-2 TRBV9 CASSVAGVAGPTGELFF TGTGCCAGCAGCGTAGCTGGGGTAGCGGGACCCACCGGGGAGCTGTTTTTT
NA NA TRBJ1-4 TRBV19 CASSIPGWMATNEKLFF TGTGCCAGTAGTATCCCGGGGTGGATGGCAACTAATGAAAAACTGTTTTTT
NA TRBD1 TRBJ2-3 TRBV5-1 CASSLAQGADTQYF TGCGCCAGCAGCTTGGCACAGGGGGCAGATACGCAGTATTTT
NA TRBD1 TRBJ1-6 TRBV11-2 CASSLSGTENSPLHF TGTGCCAGCAGCTTATCCGGGACAGAAAATTCACCCCTCCACTTT
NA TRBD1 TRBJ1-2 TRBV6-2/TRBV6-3 CASSYTGTGNTKGYTF TGTGCCAGCAGTTACACCGGGACAGGGAATACCAAAGGCTACACCTTC
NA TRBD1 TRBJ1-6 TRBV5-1 CASSLVSGGQSPLHF TGCGCCAGCAGCTTGGTCTCAGGGGGGCAATCACCCCTCCACTTT
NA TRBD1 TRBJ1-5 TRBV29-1 CSVDGQGSNQPQHF TGCAGCGTTGACGGACAGGGAAGCAATCAGCCCCAGCATTTT
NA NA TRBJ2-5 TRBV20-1 CSATGETQYF TGCAGTGCTACAGGAGAGACCCAGTACTTC
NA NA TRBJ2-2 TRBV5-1 CASSLDTGNTGELFF TGCGCCAGCAGCTTGGATACAGGAAACACCGGGGAGCTGTTTTTT
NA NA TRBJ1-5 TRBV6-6 CASRTSRHQPQHF TGTGCCAGCAGGACATCGCGCCACCAGCCCCAGCATTTT
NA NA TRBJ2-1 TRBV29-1 CSVGGTQVTSYNEQFF TGCAGCGTCGGGGGAACCCAGGTGACCTCCTACAATGAGCAGTTCTTC
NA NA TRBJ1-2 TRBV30 CAWSRGAKGYTF TGTGCCTGGAGTCGGGGGGCGAAGGGCTACACCTTC
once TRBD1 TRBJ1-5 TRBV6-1 CASSESSRTGTVQPQHF TGTGCCAGCAGTGAATCAAGTCGGACAGGGACGGTTCAGCCCCAGCATTTT
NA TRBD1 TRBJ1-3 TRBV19 CASSMRGDRGNTIYF TGTGCCAGTAGTATGCGCGGCGACAGGGGTAACACCATATATTTT
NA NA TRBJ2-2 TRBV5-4 CASSLPGANTGELFF TGTGCCAGCAGCCTCCCCGGAGCTAACACCGGGGAGCTGTTTTTT
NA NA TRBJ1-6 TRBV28 CASSTGDYNSPLHF TGTGCCAGCAGTACCGGGGACTATAATTCACCCCTCCACTTT
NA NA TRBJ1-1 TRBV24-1 CATSDTGSPPRTEAFF TGTGCCACCAGTGACACAGGGAGCCCTCCGAGGACTGAAGCTTTCTTT
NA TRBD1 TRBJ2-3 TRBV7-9 CASSSADRTTDTQYF TGTGCCAGCAGCTCCGCGGACAGGACCACAGATACGCAGTATTTT
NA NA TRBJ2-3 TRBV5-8 CASSPPMGGGSTDTQYF TGTGCCAGCAGCCCGCCCATGGGCGGGGGCAGCACAGATACGCAGTATTTT
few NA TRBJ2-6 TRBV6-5 CASIPDSPGANVLTF TGTGCCAGCATACCCGACAGCCCTGGGGCCAACGTCCTGACTTTC
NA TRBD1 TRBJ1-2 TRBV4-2 CASSQDQVTGTGNYGYTF TGTGCCAGCAGCCAAGATCAGGTAACCGGGACAGGGAACTATGGCTACACCTTC
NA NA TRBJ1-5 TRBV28 CASSWLGGAYDQPQHF TGTGCCAGCAGCTGGCTCGGGGGGGCGTATGATCAGCCCCAGCATTTT
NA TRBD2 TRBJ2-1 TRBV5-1 CASSSRPSGGDGEQFF TGCGCCAGCAGCTCCCGCCCTAGCGGGGGGGATGGCGAGCAGTTCTTC
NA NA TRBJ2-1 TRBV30 CAWSRDSNEQFF TGTGCCTGGAGCCGGGACTCCAATGAGCAGTTCTTC
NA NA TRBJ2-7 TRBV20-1 CSASLTYEQYF TGCAGTGCCTCACTAACCTACGAGCAGTACTTC
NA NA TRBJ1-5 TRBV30 CAWAGRSNQPQHF TGTGCCTGGGCGGGACGGAGCAATCAGCCCCAGCATTTT
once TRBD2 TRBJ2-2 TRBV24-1 CATSDRAGGVTGELFF TGTGCCACCAGTGACCGAGCGGGGGGGGTGACCGGGGAGCTGTTTTTT
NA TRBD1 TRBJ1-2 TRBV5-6 CASSLDRGFYGYTF TGTGCCAGCAGCTTGGACAGGGGCTTTTACGGCTACACCTTC
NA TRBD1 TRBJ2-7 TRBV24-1 CATSATGQGAHEQYF TGTGCCACCAGTGCAACAGGACAGGGGGCCCACGAGCAGTACTTC
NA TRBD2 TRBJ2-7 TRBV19 CASSLYSGGVREQYF TGTGCCAGTAGTCTTTACTCGGGAGGAGTGCGCGAGCAGTACTTC
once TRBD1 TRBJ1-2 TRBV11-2 CASSWPGQGSDGYTF TGTGCCAGCAGCTGGCCCGGACAGGGATCGGATGGCTACACCTTC
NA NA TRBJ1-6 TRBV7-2 CASSFLSSYNSPLHF TGTGCCAGCAGCTTTCTGAGCTCCTATAATTCACCCCTCCACTTT
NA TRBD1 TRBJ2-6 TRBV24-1 CATSGGQVGSGANVLTF TGTGCCACCAGTGGAGGACAGGTGGGCTCTGGGGCCAACGTCCTGACTTTC
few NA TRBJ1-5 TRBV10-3 CATLPGVSNQPQHF TGTGCCACCCTCCCGGGGGTGAGCAATCAGCCCCAGCATTTT
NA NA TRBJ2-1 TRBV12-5 CASGLVRGLVLPNEQFF TGTGCTAGTGGTTTGGTACGAGGGCTAGTCCTCCCCAATGAGCAGTTCTTC
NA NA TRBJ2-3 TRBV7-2 CASSLTAKRSTDTQYF TGTGCCAGCAGCTTAACGGCGAAGAGGAGCACAGATACGCAGTATTTT